The sequence of this T cell receptor beta chain was determined in a study of CD8+CD57+ T cells in acquired aplastic anemia. At the level of the study: Sorted CD4+ and CD8+ cells gave a mean 3.2 ug DNA, range about 0.19 to 27.4 ug.

V was clipped by 6 bases and J by 3 bases, with 12 bases between them. Germline V gives CDR1 LGHNT, CDR2 FRNRAP. There are 13 residues in the CDR3. All sequencing subjects had displayed CD8+CD57+ cell expansion on flow cytometry. Both TCR beta VDJ combination and CDR3 sequence profiling were carried out. Genomic DNA was the template for this profiling. TCRdb redid the calling of the reads with MiXCR, one entry per CDR3 protein. Of some 200,000 distinct CDR3 sequences in the sample, approximately 48% were seen once. The chain carries TRBV12-5 and TRBJ2-7; TRBD2 is a possible D gene (6 bases). Sequences were obtained from sorted CD4+, CD8+, or CD8+CD57+ T cells (not recorded which) from PBMCs. This TCR was sampled from a human donor with aplastic anemia. CDR3 residues: CASGLAGHYEQYF. In DNA, the CDR3 is TGTGCTAGTGGGCTGGCGGGGCACTACGAGCAGTACTTC. Using reference TRBV12-5 and TRBJ2-7 for the parts outside the CDR3, the full variable domain is DARVTQTPRHKVTEMGQEVTMRCQPILGHNTVFWYRQTMMQGLELLAYFRNRAPLDDSGMPKDRFSAEMPDATLATLKIQPSEPRDSAVYFCASGLAGHYEQYFGPGTRLTVT.